What follows is one T cell receptor (beta chain) and its context. No cognate antigen has been identified for it. The sample holds no much larger clone one base away, and base qualities are not on file. The sample's treatment or condition label, decoded: AdE1-LMPpoly-expanded autologous EBV-specific T-cell therapy followed by anti-PD-1 nivolumab. This record comes from a study of EBV T-cell therapy then PD-1 blockade in nasopharyngeal carcinoma (dated by TCRdb to about 2021). The Qiagen DNeasy Kit was used to extract genomic DNA from the sorted cells. Deep sequencing of the TCR beta chain was done on the immunoSEQ platform. Regarding the original processing steps: The immunoSEQ Analyzer software was used to analyze the repertoire data. TCRdb obtained this table from immuneACCESS and retained in-frame rearrangements with V and J assigned. These tables miss some clones; where compared with another copy, unresolved V genes account for less than half of the shortfall, and the remainder is unexplained. V and J calls and clone size come straight from that table; D and trimming were deduced from the DNA. The sample records about 23,000 clones, approximately 87% of which are singletons. The ten most abundant clones make up approximately 30% of the sample.

From the cysteine through the phenylalanine, the CDR3 covers 13 amino acids. Only the CDR3 portion is preserved as DNA: 39 bases, with reading frame beginning at the first base. Reading the germline V gene gives CDR1 MNHEY and CDR2 SVGEGT. A distance of 9 bases separates the germline ends of V and J, which lose 5 bases and 4 bases respectively. This material consisted of CD8+ T cells from blood, taken around day 58 from a patient whose treatment included autologous EBV-specific T cells and nivolumab. The chain links TRBV6-2 or TRBV6-3 with TRBJ1-5; the D gene cannot be named for sure. The clonotype comes from a man aged 35-49 years with nasopharyngeal carcinoma. The nucleotide sequence is given as TGTGCCAGCAGTCTCGCATCAAATCAGCCCCAGCATTTT. The encoded protein is CASSLASNQPQHF.